The source of this T cell receptor beta chain is a study of blood T cells in healthy people across ages. Alongside a J-beta primer mix, a sample-barcoded 5' primer served in a second PCR lasting about 7 to 11 cycles. TCRdb reanalysed the 5' RACE reads using MiXCR and keeps one entry per CDR3 protein. The sample includes more than 900,000 distinct CDR3 sequences, almost 30% of them seen just once. Germline V gives CDR1 SGHAT, CDR2 FQNNGV. The V and J ends lost 4 bases and 2 bases respectively, with 19 bases between them. This CDR3 region has 17 residues. These same records also appear under a second study, on T cells of mothers and their children.

The rearrangement uses TRBV11-2 and TRBJ2-3, with a tentative D call TRBD2 (7 bases). Sequenced material: blood. The sequence derives from a woman aged 40 to 50 in good health. Here the CDR3 DNA reads TGTGCCAGCAGCTCCCGGGCCATGGGGGGGCCCACAGATACGCAGTATTTT. Its protein product is CASSSRAMGGPTDTQYF.